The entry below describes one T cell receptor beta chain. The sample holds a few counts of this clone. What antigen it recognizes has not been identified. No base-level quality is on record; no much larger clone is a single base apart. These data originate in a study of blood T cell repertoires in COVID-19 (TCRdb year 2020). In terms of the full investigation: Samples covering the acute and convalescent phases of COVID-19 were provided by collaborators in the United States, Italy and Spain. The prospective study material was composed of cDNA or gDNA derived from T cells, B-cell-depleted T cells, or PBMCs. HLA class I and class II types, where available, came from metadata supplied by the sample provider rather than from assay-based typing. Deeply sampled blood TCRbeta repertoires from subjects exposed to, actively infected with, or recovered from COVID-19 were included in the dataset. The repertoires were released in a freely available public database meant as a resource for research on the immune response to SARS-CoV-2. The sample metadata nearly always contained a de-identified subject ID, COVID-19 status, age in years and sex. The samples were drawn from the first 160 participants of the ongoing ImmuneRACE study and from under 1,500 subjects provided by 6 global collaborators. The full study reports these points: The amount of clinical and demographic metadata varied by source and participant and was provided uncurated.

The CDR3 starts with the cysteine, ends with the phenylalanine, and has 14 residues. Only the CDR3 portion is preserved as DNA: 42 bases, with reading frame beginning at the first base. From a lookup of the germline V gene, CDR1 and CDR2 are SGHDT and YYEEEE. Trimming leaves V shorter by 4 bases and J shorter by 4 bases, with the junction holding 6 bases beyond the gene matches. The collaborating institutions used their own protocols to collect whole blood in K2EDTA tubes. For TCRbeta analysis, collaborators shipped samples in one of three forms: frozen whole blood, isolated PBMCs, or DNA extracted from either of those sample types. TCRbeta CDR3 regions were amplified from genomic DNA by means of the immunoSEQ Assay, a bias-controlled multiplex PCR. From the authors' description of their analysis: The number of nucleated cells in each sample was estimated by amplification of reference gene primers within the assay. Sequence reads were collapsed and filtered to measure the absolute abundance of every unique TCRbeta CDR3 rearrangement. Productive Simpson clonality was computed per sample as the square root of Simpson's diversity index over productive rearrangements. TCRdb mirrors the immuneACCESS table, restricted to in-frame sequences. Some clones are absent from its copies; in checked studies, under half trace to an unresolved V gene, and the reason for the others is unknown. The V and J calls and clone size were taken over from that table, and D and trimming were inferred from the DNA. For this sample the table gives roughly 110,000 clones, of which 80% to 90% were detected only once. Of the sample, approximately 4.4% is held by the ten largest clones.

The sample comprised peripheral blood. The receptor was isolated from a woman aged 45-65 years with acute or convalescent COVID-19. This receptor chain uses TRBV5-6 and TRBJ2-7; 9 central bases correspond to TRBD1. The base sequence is TGTGCCAGCAGCCCGCCGGGACAGGGATACGAGCAGTACTTC. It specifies CASSPPGQGYEQYF.